This T cell receptor beta chain appears in the sequencing data of a study of regulatory T cells in long-lasting Graves disease. Turning to this clonotype: What it binds is not known.

Arm-PCR with iRepertoire HTBI primers amplified the CDR3 regions for these TCR beta libraries. Original processing methods: Identification yielded some 60 TRBV and about 15 TRBJ segments across samples. MiXCR was run by TCRdb on the multiplex PCR reads, yielding one entry per CDR3 protein. These V and J calls originate from TCRdb's pipeline instead of the authors' own analysis. The sample yields more than 300,000 distinct CDR3 sequences, approximately 25% seen once. General study findings and limits: Blood alone, not thyroid tissue, was studied. There were preferences for TRBV28, TRBJ1-2 and TRBJ2-5 in persistent disease.

Time point denoted: persistent/refractory GD, antithyroid drugs over 5 years with positive TRAb. Making the TCR library involved RNA that had been extracted from PBMCs. A blood draw put roughly 10 milliliters of peripheral blood into EDTA tubes. V lost 4 bases to trimming and J lost 0 bases, with 13 bases between them. This CDR3 has 15 amino acids. CDR1 is MGHRA, CDR2 YSYEKL, per germline. The material was peripheral blood mononuclear cells (PBMCs), obtained when the disease was refractory, from a patient treated with antithyroid drugs. The receptor's source is a woman between 40 and 55 years old with Graves disease. The rearrangement links TRBV4-1 to TRBJ2-7; D tentatively fits TRBD1 or TRBD2 (5 bases each). The CDR3 region is CASSLEGTPSYEQYF. CDR3 nucleotides: TGCGCCAGCAGCCTCGAGGGGACGCCCTCCTACGAGCAGTACTTC.